The next 32 T cell receptor beta chains were all read from a single sample in a study of T cells after yellow fever vaccination. TCRdb used MiXCR to reprocess the 5' RACE reads, holding one entry per CDR3 protein. The data contain almost 600,000 distinct CDR3 sequences, about 13% of them singletons. Here the sequenced sample was PBMCs, taken on the day of the yellow fever booster vaccination. These receptors all stem from a young man who received the YFV17D yellow fever vaccine.

This clonotype was counted a few times. The V call is TRBV7-9, the J call TRBJ2-5, with a possible D match to TRBD1 (6 bases). Trimming stripped 6 bases from V and 4 bases from J, with 24 bases between. The CDR3 extends over 17 amino acids. Germline V gene data show CDR1 as SEHNR and CDR2 as FQNEAQ (reference sequence). The CDR3 region has the DNA TGTGCCAGCAGGCAGGGACACCGAGGGACCAGTCGAGAGACCCAGTACTTC. Translation gives CASRQGHRGTSRETQYF.

The chain uses TRBV6-5 and TRBJ1-6; D uncertain. Germline CDR1 is MNHEY and CDR2 is SVGAGI. CDR3 size: 13 residues. The V gene lost 6 bases and the J gene lost 8 bases, with 11 bases spanning the gap. The CDR3 coding sequence is TGTGCCAGCAGATTGACTGCATATTCACCCCTCCACTTT. Amino acid sequence: CASRLTAYSPLHF.

The V gene is TRBV7-2, the J gene TRBJ2-5, with D possibly TRBD2 on 5 matching bases. Trimming cost V 3 bases and J 5 bases, with 7 bases left between them. The CDR3 has 12 amino acids. Germline V gene data show CDR1 as SGHTA and CDR2 as FQGNSA. The CDR3 nucleotides read TGTGCCAGCAGCTTGCAGCGGGAGACCCAGTACTTC. It specifies CASSLQRETQYF.

CDR3 residues: CASSLAGTGGEQYF. The CDR3 bases are TGTGCCAGCAGTTTAGCTGGGACAGGGGGCGAGCAGTACTTC. This chain links TRBV12-3 or TRBV12-4 with TRBJ2-7, with 11 bases identical to TRBD1. Unmatched junction bases numbered 1, after V lost 0 bases and J lost 6 bases. The CDR3 runs 14 residues.

This clonotype was seen a few times. The genes are TRBV5-5 and TRBJ1-1; 7 bases map to TRBD1. The CDR3 covers 15 residues. The V segment lost 3 bases and the J segment 1 base; nucleotides outside the gene matches: 6. Germline V gives CDR1 SGHKS, CDR2 YYEKEE (reference sequence). CDR3 coding DNA: TGTGCCAGCAGCTGGGAGGGGGCGGCGAACACTGAAGCTTTCTTT. Its protein product is CASSWEGAANTEAFF.

There are a few counts of this clonotype. CDR3 nucleotide sequence: TGTGCCAGCAGCACCCCGGGACAGTCGACTACAAATGGCTACACCTTC. As protein: CASSTPGQSTTNGYTF. This chain joins TRBV7-9 and TRBJ1-2; TRBD1 matches at 7 bases. The CDR3 is made up of 16 amino acids. Unmatched junction bases numbered 15, after V lost 5 bases and J lost 6 bases. Germline lookup yields CDR1 SEHNR and CDR2 FQNEAQ (reference sequence).

This clonotype was picked up a small number of times. The chain joins TRBV7-2 to TRBJ2-1; D gene unclear. From germline, CDR1 is SGHTA and CDR2 FQGNSA. CDR3 length: 15 amino acids. Trimming cost V 1 base and J 0 bases, with 7 bases left between them. CDR3: CASSLERASYNEQFF. The DNA for the CDR3 is TGTGCCAGCAGCTTAGAACGGGCCTCCTACAATGAGCAGTTCTTC.

This clonotype was detected only a few times. The chain recombines TRBV10-3 with TRBJ2-3, with no clear D. The CDR3 extends over 13 amino acids. V was cut by 10 bases and J by 3 bases, with 14 bases left in between. The germline V gene encodes CDR1 ENHRY and CDR2 SYGVKD. CDR3 bases: TGTGCCACCCGAGGAGCTTTGACAGATACGCAGTATTTT. The encoded protein is CATRGALTDTQYF.

The V and J genes are TRBV28 and TRBJ2-3, with D perhaps matching TRBD1 or TRBD2 (6 bases each). Trimming stripped 4 bases from V and 4 bases from J, with 12 bases between. This CDR3 is 14 amino acids long. Germline V lookup: CDR1 MDHEN, CDR2 SYDVKM. Written as DNA, the CDR3 is TGTGCCAGCAGTTCCGGGGGCAGGGCAGATACGCAGTATTTT. Translated, it gives CASSSGGRADTQYF.

The V call is TRBV20-1, the J call TRBJ2-5; no reliable D call. CDR3 size: 14 residues. The V end lost 5 bases, the J end lost 2 bases, and 15 bases lay between the germline ends. Per germline, CDR1 DFQATT and CDR2 SNEGSKA (reference sequence). The DNA for the CDR3 is TGCAGTGCTCCTCCCCCTATAGGTCAAGAGACCCAGTACTTC. Translated: CSAPPPIGQETQYF.

The chain is built from TRBV28 and TRBJ1-1; D remains ambiguous. The germline V gene encodes CDR1 MDHEN and CDR2 SYDVKM. The length of the CDR3 is 14 residues. V was shortened by 1 base and J by 5 bases, with 11 bases between the two germline ends. As DNA, the CDR3 is TGTGCCAGCAGTTTATACTCGGGCCCTACTGAAGCTTTCTTT. Amino acid sequence: CASSLYSGPTEAFF. Variable domain in full (rest from reference TRBV28 and TRBJ1-1): DVKVTQSSRYLVKRTGEKVFLECVQDMDHENMFWYRQDPGLGLRLIYFSYDVKMKEKGDIPEGYSVSREKKERFSLILESASTNQTSMYLCASSLYSGPTEAFFGQGTRLTVV.

The V gene is TRBV12-3 or TRBV12-4, the J gene TRBJ1-4, with TRBD1 matching 7 bases. CDR3 length: 16 amino acids. V was pared by 3 bases and J by 4 bases, with 8 bases of the junction left unmatched. CDR3 nucleotides: TGTGCCAGCAGTTTTTCAGGGGGGACAGATAATGAAAAACTGTTTTTT. Translating gives CASSFSGGTDNEKLFF.

The chain combines TRBV7-8 with TRBJ2-1, with TRBD2 matching over 7 bases. The germline V gene encodes CDR1 SGHVS and CDR2 FQNEAQ. The CDR3 extends over 15 amino acids. Trimming removed 5 bases from V and 2 bases from J; junction bases left unmatched: 6. CDR3 sequence: CASSPKRDTYNEQFF. The CDR3 bases are TGTGCCAGCAGCCCCAAGCGGGATACCTACAATGAGCAGTTCTTC.

This clonotype came up a few times. This chain joins TRBV6-2 or TRBV6-3 and TRBJ2-1; 11 nucleotides agree with TRBD1. The CDR3 runs to 16 residues. Germline V gives CDR1 MNHEY, CDR2 SVGEGT. The ends lost 3 bases at V and 4 bases at J; junction bases unmatched: 5. CDR3 in DNA: TGTGCCAGCAGTTATTTCCGGGACAGGGGGTACAATGAGCAGTTCTTC. Its protein is CASSYFRDRGYNEQFF.

V is TRBV5-1 and J is TRBJ2-3; 8 bases are shared with TRBD2. This CDR3 spans 14 amino acids. The ends lost 4 bases at V and 6 bases at J; junction bases unmatched: 7. Per germline, CDR1 SGHRS and CDR2 YFSETQ. The CDR3 coding sequence is TGCGCCAGCAGCACTAGCGGTCCTTCGGATACGCAGTATTTT. Its protein product is CASSTSGPSDTQYF.

In nucleotides, the CDR3 is TGTGCCAGCTTTAGGGACAACTCCTACAATGAGCAGTTCTTC. This translates into CASFRDNSYNEQFF. This chain joins TRBV12-3 or TRBV12-4 and TRBJ2-1; D might be TRBD1 (6 bases). This CDR3 has 14 residues. The V end was cut by 8 bases, the J end by 0 bases, with 11 bases between.

This clonotype was found a few times. The chain uses TRBV11-2 and TRBJ2-1; D remains ambiguous. V shed 5 bases and J shed 0 bases, with 17 bases lying between them. The CDR3 has 17 amino acids. The germline V gene has CDR1 SGHAT and CDR2 FQNNGV. CDR3 region: CASSRARVGSSYNEQFF. In DNA form, the CDR3 reads TGTGCCAGCAGCCGCGCTAGGGTTGGAAGCTCCTACAATGAGCAGTTCTTC.

The chain links TRBV5-1 to TRBJ2-1, with TRBD1 as a possible D gene (5 bases). CDR3 length: 12 residues. In germline, CDR1 is SGHRS, CDR2 YFSETQ. The germline V and J ends were trimmed by 8 bases and 5 bases, with 11 bases remaining between them. CDR3 sequence: CASRQGHNEQFF. CDR3 in DNA: TGCGCCAGTCGGCAGGGCCACAATGAGCAGTTCTTC.

The chain recombines TRBV29-1 with TRBJ2-4; D might be TRBD2 (5 bases). Per germline, CDR1 SQVTM and CDR2 ANQGSEA. With 0 bases removed from V and 8 bases from J, the gap between germline ends came to 11 bases. There are 13 residues in the CDR3. The CDR3 DNA reads as TGCAGCGTTGAAGAGGCACGGGGAGACATTCAGTACTTC. Translated, it gives CSVEEARGDIQYF.

This clonotype showed up just a few times. The V call is TRBV5-1, the J call TRBJ2-2; no clear D gene. Germline V CDR1 and CDR2: SGHRS, YFSETQ. The CDR3 is 15 amino acids. Trimming took 8 bases from V and 0 from J, leaving 14 bases between them. The CDR3 DNA sequence: TGCGCCAGTGGGGAAGGAGTAACGAACACCGGGGAGCTGTTTTTT. This gives the protein CASGEGVTNTGELFF. The full variable domain, rest sourced from reference TRBV5-1 and TRBJ2-2, is KAGVTQTPRYLIKTRGQQVTLSCSPISGHRSVSWYQQTPGQGLQFLFEYFSETQRNKGNFPGRFSGRQFSNSRSEMNVSTLELGDSALYLCASGEGVTNTGELFFGEGSRLTVL.

This chain joins TRBV4-3 and TRBJ2-3, with D perhaps matching TRBD2 (6 bases). The CDR3 is made up of 15 amino acids. Germline CDR1 LGHNA, CDR2 YSLEER. The V end was cut by 5 bases, the J end by 6 bases, with 18 bases between. CDR3 amino acids: CASSFWDSRADTQYF. CDR3 in DNA: TGCGCCAGCAGCTTTTGGGACTCCCGTGCCGATACGCAGTATTTT.

This clonotype was seen a handful of times. This chain connects TRBV19 to TRBJ1-1; 9 bases fit TRBD1. The CDR3 has 15 residues. CDR1 and CDR2 from the germline V gene are LNHDA and SQIVND (reference sequence). J was trimmed by 2 bases and V by 9 bases; bases with no gene match: 10. The CDR3 here is CASRYTTGGNTEAFF. CDR3 DNA: TGTGCCAGCCGGTATACAACAGGGGGCAACACTGAAGCTTTCTTT.

This clonotype has only a few counts. The V gene is TRBV19, the J gene TRBJ2-1; D remains ambiguous. This CDR3 region has 13 residues. V lost 7 bases to trimming and J lost 1 base, with 8 bases between them. Germline V gives CDR1 LNHDA, CDR2 SQIVND (reference sequence). CDR3 in DNA: TGTGCCAGTAATCACCCGTCCTACAATGAGCAGTTCTTC. It encodes CASNHPSYNEQFF. The variable domain in full, completed from reference TRBV19 and TRBJ2-1, reads DGGITQSPKYLFRKEGQNVTLSCEQNLNHDAMYWYRQDPGQGLRLIYYSQIVNDFQKGDIAEGYSVSREKKESFPLTVTSAQKNPTAFYLCASNHPSYNEQFFGPGTRLTVL.

In this sample, this clonotype turned up many times. V usage is TRBV5-1 and J usage is TRBJ2-3; a possible D gene is TRBD1 (6 bases). The CDR3 covers 14 residues. The V gene lost 3 bases and the J gene lost 0 bases, with 8 bases spanning the gap. Per the germline V gene, CDR1 is SGHRS and CDR2 is YFSETQ. CDR3 in amino acids: CASSSGDSTDTQYF. For the CDR3, the DNA is TGCGCCAGCAGCTCAGGGGATAGCACAGATACGCAGTATTTT.

The rearrangement joins TRBV29-1 to TRBJ1-2; tentative D call: TRBD1 (6 bases). V gave up 3 bases and J gave up 7 bases, with 12 bases separating them. The length of the CDR3 is 12 residues. Germline V gene lookup returns CDR1 SQVTM and CDR2 ANQGSEA. The CDR3 DNA is TGCAGCGTTGACAGGGGAAAGGGTGGCTACACCTTC. Protein product: CSVDRGKGGYTF.

This clonotype was observed at least ten times. The chain couples TRBV12-3 or TRBV12-4 to TRBJ2-2; D uncertain. Trimming left V 2 bases short and J 5 bases short, with 6 bases between. The CDR3 spans 13 residues. CDR3 DNA: TGTGCCAGCAGTTTATTGGGGACCGGGGAGCTGTTTTTT. Its translation: CASSLLGTGELFF.

This clonotype was counted a few times. The chain recombines TRBV7-9 with TRBJ2-5; D possibly matches TRBD1 or TRBD2 (5 bases each). This CDR3 spans 12 amino acids. Per germline, CDR1 SEHNR and CDR2 FQNEAQ (reference sequence). Trimming cost V 7 bases and J 5 bases, with 11 bases left between them. CDR3 nucleotides: TGTGCCAGCACCACGGGGCCTGAGACCCAGTACTTC. The encoded protein is CASTTGPETQYF.

The chain couples TRBV20-1 to TRBJ2-5; no firm D call. Germline V gives CDR1 DFQATT, CDR2 SNEGSKA (reference sequence). The CDR3 contains 14 residues. V lost 3 bases and J lost 5, with 16 bases in between. CDR3 nucleotides: TGCAGTGCTAGGCCAGGTGCCGAGGCCGAGACCCAGTACTTC. Amino acid sequence: CSARPGAEAETQYF.

J is TRBJ2-3 and V is TRBV9; no clear D. Germline V gene lookup returns CDR1 SGDLS and CDR2 YYNGEE. V dropped 4 bases and J dropped 7 bases, with 16 bases sitting between them. This CDR3 has 14 residues. The CDR3 bases are TGTGCCAGCAGCCCGCCCGGCGGCATGAATACGCAGTATTTT. Translating gives CASSPPGGMNTQYF.

The chain carries TRBV20-1 and TRBJ2-5, with 9 bases aligning to TRBD1. Per germline, CDR1 DFQATT and CDR2 SNEGSKA (reference sequence). V gave up 3 bases and J gave up 5 bases; unmatched junction bases: 7. This CDR3 comprises 14 residues. The CDR3 DNA sequence: TGCAGTGCTAGGGGACAGGGTTCAGGGGAGACCCAGTACTTC. Protein product: CSARGQGSGETQYF.

The CDR3 here is CAGRDRGSEKLFF. CDR3 coding DNA: TGTGCCGGACGGGACAGGGGGTCCGAAAAACTGTTTTTT. The chain employs TRBV18 and TRBJ1-4; 11 bases line up with TRBD1. V lost 11 bases to trimming and J lost 8 bases; unmatched junction nucleotides: 7. This CDR3 comprises 13 residues. CDR1 is KGHSH, CDR2 LQKENI, per germline. The full variable domain, with the rest looked up from reference TRBV18 and TRBJ1-4, is NAGVMQNPRHLVRRRGQEARLRCSPMKGHSHVYWYRQLPEEGLKFMVYLQKENIIDESGMPKERFSAEFPKEGPSILRIQQVVRGDSAAYFCAGRDRGSEKLFFGSGTQLSVL.

This clonotype appeared a few times. The chain carries TRBV6-5 and TRBJ2-1, with D perhaps matching TRBD2 (5 bases). Trimming stripped 6 bases from V and 3 bases from J, with 15 bases between. The CDR3 has 15 amino acids. CDR1 is MNHEY and CDR2 is SVGAGI in the germline V gene. The chain's CDR3 is CASSTSGIDYNEQFF. For the CDR3, the DNA is TGTGCCAGCAGCACCAGCGGAATCGACTACAATGAGCAGTTCTTC.